Shown below are 29 T cell receptor beta chains from a single sample sequenced in a study of shared clonotypes between healthy human individuals. The protocol was immunoSEQ multiplex PCR, while the TCRdb copy is restricted to in-frame clones and leaves out a portion. This table has approximately 980,000 clones, 60% to 85% appearing once. Source material: memory CD4+ T cells sorted from blood. The subset: CD45RA-negative fraction. These receptors came from a young man in good health.

The rearrangement uses TRBV28 and TRBJ1-3, with a tentative D call TRBD1 (5 bases). There are 15 residues in the CDR3. Per the germline V gene, CDR1 is MDHEN and CDR2 is SYDVKM. Trimming stripped 3 bases from V and 1 base from J, with 10 bases between. The CDR3 DNA reads TGTGCCAGCAGTTTGGTGAGGGGATCTGGAAACACCATATATTTT. Encoded protein: CASSLVRGSGNTIYF.

This sequence joins TRBV7-2 and TRBJ2-2, with D uncertain. Germline CDR1 SGHTA, CDR2 FQGNSA. The CDR3 is 16 amino acids. V was trimmed by 5 bases and J by 1 base, leaving 14 bases between them. CDR3 sequence (DNA): TGTGCCAGCAGCCGAATGGAGAGAAAGAACACCGGGGAGCTGTTTTTT. This gives the protein CASSRMERKNTGELFF.

This chain connects TRBV30 to TRBJ1-4; 10 positions match TRBD1. This CDR3 has 16 amino acids. CDR1 is GTSNPN, CDR2 SVGIG, per germline (reference sequence). After removal of 4 bases from V and 0 bases from J, the junction contained 5 bases not matched to a gene. CDR3 in DNA: TGTGCCTGGAATGCGGGACAGGGGACAACTAATGAAAAACTGTTTTTT. It encodes CAWNAGQGTTNEKLFF.

About this clone itself: Other DNA sequences in this sample translate to the same CDR3. The rearrangement uses TRBV18 and TRBJ2-3; 9 nucleotides agree with TRBD2. The CDR3 has 16 amino acids. Unmatched junction bases numbered 3, after V lost 1 base and J lost 1 base. The V gene's germline CDR1 is KGHSH and CDR2 LQKENI. In DNA, the CDR3 is TGTGCCAGCTCACCACTTAGCGGGAGCGGCACAGATACGCAGTATTTT. Translated: CASSPLSGSGTDTQYF.

The chain recombines TRBV5-6 with TRBJ2-6; 8 nucleotides agree with TRBD1. Germline CDR1 reads SGHDT; CDR2 reads YYEEEE. Trimming at V came to 3 bases and at J to 0 bases, leaving 2 bases not matched to a gene. CDR3 length equals 16 residues. The CDR3 is CASSWGQVSGANVLTF. CDR3 coding DNA: TGTGCCAGCAGCTGGGGACAGGTCTCTGGGGCCAACGTCCTGACTTTC.

The chain couples TRBV5-6 to TRBJ2-2; 8 bases line up with TRBD2. V was clipped by 2 bases and J by 4 bases; unmatched bases: 7. The CDR3 length is 16 residues. The V gene's germline CDR1 is SGHDT and CDR2 YYEEEE. The CDR3 loop reads CASSFGAGALTGELFF. The CDR3 nucleotides are TGTGCCAGCAGCTTCGGAGCGGGAGCGCTCACCGGGGAGCTGTTTTTT.

This chain links TRBV6-1 with TRBJ2-5, with 9 bases aligning to TRBD1. The CDR3 has 15 residues. The J segment lost 4 bases and the V segment lost 4 bases, leaving 7 bases of the junction unmatched. Germline V gives CDR1 MNHNS, CDR2 SASEGT. DNA of the CDR3: TGTGCCAGCAGTGCGGGACAGGGAAGGGTAGAGACCCAGTACTTC. Amino acid sequence: CASSAGQGRVETQYF.

The chain links TRBV5-1 to TRBJ1-1; D is ambiguous. CDR1 and CDR2 from the germline V gene are SGHRS and YFSETQ. The ends were cut back, 2 bases at V and 2 bases at J, with 7 bases in the middle. The CDR3 consists of 13 residues. This CDR3 reads CASSLPPNTEAFF. CDR3 DNA sequence: TGCGCCAGCAGCTTACCCCCAAACACTGAAGCTTTCTTT.

The rearrangement links TRBV5-6 to TRBJ2-3; unclear D gene. The CDR3 consists of 13 residues. Deletions cut 0 bases from V and 4 bases from J, with 6 bases between. The V gene's germline CDR1 is SGHDT and CDR2 YYEEEE. CDR3 region: CASSLGLADTQYF. The CDR3 nucleotides read TGTGCCAGCAGCTTGGGGTTGGCAGATACGCAGTATTTT.

The J gene is TRBJ2-2, the V gene TRBV6-6; D is ambiguous. The CDR3 totals 13 residues. Trimming removed 3 bases from V and 1 base from J, with 3 bases in between. Per germline, CDR1 MNHNY and CDR2 SVGAGI (reference sequence). CDR3 residues: CASSYLNTGELFF. CDR3 nucleotide sequence: TGTGCCAGCAGTTATTTGAACACCGGGGAGCTGTTTTTT.

The V call is TRBV5-1, the J call TRBJ2-5, with 8 bases aligning to TRBD1. V gave up 3 bases and J gave up 5 bases; unmatched junction bases: 3. From germline, CDR1 is SGHRS and CDR2 YFSETQ. The CDR3 length is 13 residues. CDR3 in amino acids: CASSSGQAETQYF. Written as DNA, the CDR3 is TGCGCCAGCAGCTCGGGACAGGCGGAGACCCAGTACTTC.

The CDR3 bases are TGCGCCAGCAGCTTGGGTCCGGGAGTGGGAGAGACCCAGTACTTC. Residues: CASSLGPGVGETQYF. V usage is TRBV5-1 and J usage is TRBJ2-5, with D perhaps TRBD2 (6 bases). Germline V gene sequence: CDR1 SGHRS, CDR2 YFSETQ. Between the trimmed V and J ends, which lost 0 bases and 4 bases, there was a span of 13 bases. The length of the CDR3 is 15 residues.

This chain links TRBV19 with TRBJ2-2; 8 nucleotides line up with TRBD2. The CDR3 has 17 residues. J was trimmed by 0 bases and V by 8 bases; bases with no gene match: 11. The germline gives CDR1 LNHDA, CDR2 SQIVND (reference sequence). The CDR3: CASLRTSGGSNTGELFF. In nucleotides, the CDR3 is TGTGCCAGTTTGAGAACAAGCGGGGGTTCGAACACCGGGGAGCTGTTTTTT.

A remark on this clone: Other DNA sequences in the same sample also yield this CDR3. The chain recombines TRBV28 with TRBJ1-2; D call uncertain. Trimming removed 2 bases at V and 5 bases at J, with 9 bases between. This CDR3 spans 13 amino acids. Germline V gives CDR1 MDHEN, CDR2 SYDVKM. The CDR3 here is CASSLRGGYGYTF. The CDR3, as DNA: TGTGCCAGCAGTTTACGTGGCGGGTATGGCTACACCTTC.

V and J are TRBV7-8 and TRBJ2-3; possibly TRBD1 or TRBD2 for D (5 bases each). Germline CDR1 is SGHVS and CDR2 is FQNEAQ. This CDR3 spans 14 amino acids. Trimming stripped 1 base from V and 9 bases from J, with 14 bases between. CDR3 in DNA: TGTGCCAGCAGCTTAGATCTGGGACGTACGACGCAGTATTTT. Translation: CASSLDLGRTTQYF.

The sample holds a few counts of this clone. This chain links TRBV18 with TRBJ2-2; 14 bases line up with TRBD2. Germline loops: CDR1 KGHSH, CDR2 LQKENI. The CDR3 runs 16 residues. V gave up 2 bases and J gave up 7 bases; unmatched junction bases: 3. CDR3 protein: CASSPGLAGGGGELFF. The CDR3, as DNA: TGTGCCAGCTCACCAGGACTAGCGGGAGGAGGCGGGGAGCTGTTTTTT. The full variable domain, its missing parts supplied by reference TRBV18 and TRBJ2-2, is NAGVMQNPRHLVRRRGQEARLRCSPMKGHSHVYWYRQLPEEGLKFMVYLQKENIIDESGMPKERFSAEFPKEGPSILRIQQVVRGDSAAYFCASSPGLAGGGGELFFGEGSRLTVL.

This rearrangement joins TRBV2 to TRBJ2-7, with D tentatively TRBD1 (5 bases). V gave up 6 bases and J gave up 1 base, with 13 bases separating them. Germline V gene lookup returns CDR1 SNHLY and CDR2 FYNNEI. CDR3 size: 14 residues. CDR3 sequence: CASSSEQGSYEQYF. In DNA form, the CDR3 reads TGTGCCAGCAGCTCGGAGCAGGGATCCTACGAGCAGTACTTC. The variable domain in full, completed from reference TRBV2 and TRBJ2-7, reads EPEVTQTPSHQVTQMGQEVILRCVPISNHLYFYWYRQILGQKVEFLVSFYNNEISEKSEIFDDQFSVERPDGSNFTLKIRSTKLEDSAMYFCASSSEQGSYEQYFGPGTRLTVT.

This clone was seen a handful of times. In nucleotides, the CDR3 is TGCAGTGGATGGAATAATGAAAAACTGTTTTTT. Amino acids: CSGWNNEKLFF. The rearrangement uses TRBV20-1 and TRBJ1-4; D remains ambiguous. Trimming left V 7 bases short and J 4 bases short, with 7 bases between. Germline V lookup: CDR1 DFQATT, CDR2 SNEGSKA (reference sequence). The CDR3 loop spans 11 amino acids.

This clone was detected only once. V is TRBV7-9 and J is TRBJ2-7, with 10 bases aligning to TRBD2. The CDR3 is 16 residues long. The V segment lost 2 bases and the J segment 3 bases; nucleotides outside the gene matches: 7. CDR1 SEHNR and CDR2 FQNEAQ come from the germline V gene (reference sequence). The CDR3 here is CASSLRGASGSYEQYF. As DNA, the CDR3 is TGTGCCAGCAGCTTAAGAGGGGCTAGCGGGAGCTACGAGCAGTACTTC.

The chain couples TRBV5-1 to TRBJ1-2; TRBD1 aligns across 7 bases. Germline lookup yields CDR1 SGHRS and CDR2 YFSETQ. The CDR3 covers 14 residues. V was pared by 0 bases and J by 3 bases, with 2 bases of the junction left unmatched. CDR3 loop: CASSLDGTDYGYTF. The CDR3 nucleotides are TGCGCCAGCAGCTTGGATGGGACAGACTATGGCTACACCTTC.

This chain joins TRBV11-2 and TRBJ2-3; D may be TRBD2 (5 bases). The CDR3 runs to 15 residues. Trimming stripped 3 bases from V and 3 bases from J, with 13 bases between. Germline V gives CDR1 SGHAT, CDR2 FQNNGV. The CDR3 is CASSFEGIGTDTQYF. The CDR3 DNA reads TGTGCCAGCAGCTTTGAGGGAATCGGAACAGATACGCAGTATTTT.

This chain joins TRBV5-6 and TRBJ2-3; 8 bases match TRBD1. The CDR3 has 15 residues. Looked up from germline, CDR1 is SGHDT and CDR2 is YYEEEE. After removal of 2 bases from V and 3 bases from J, the junction contained 5 bases not matched to a gene. CDR3 nucleotide sequence: TGTGCCAGCAGCTTCGAAAGGACAGGGACAGATACGCAGTATTTT. This sequence encodes CASSFERTGTDTQYF.

As regards this clone: Within the sample, other DNA sequences also encode this same CDR3. The rearrangement uses TRBV7-8 and TRBJ2-5; D tentatively reads TRBD1 or TRBD2 (5 bases each). V dropped 4 bases and J dropped 1 base, with 10 bases sitting between them. The CDR3 has 14 residues. Germline V lookup: CDR1 SGHVS, CDR2 FQNEAQ. The CDR3 sequence: CASSSGTVQETQYF. The CDR3 nucleotides are TGTGCCAGCAGCTCCGGGACGGTCCAAGAGACCCAGTACTTC.

The chain couples TRBV7-9 to TRBJ2-7; D remains ambiguous. This CDR3 comprises 12 residues. The V end lost 6 bases, the J end lost 2 bases, and 8 bases lay between the germline ends. Germline CDR1 and CDR2: SEHNR and FQNEAQ (reference sequence). This chain's CDR3 is CASRGYTYEQYF. Here the CDR3 DNA reads TGTGCCAGCAGAGGTTACACCTACGAGCAGTACTTC.

This rearrangement joins TRBV5-6 to TRBJ1-5, with D tentatively TRBD1 (6 bases). Germline CDR1 is SGHDT and CDR2 is YYEEEE. This CDR3 has 16 amino acids. V lost 0 bases, J lost 1 base, and 11 bases lay in between. The CDR3 sequence: CASSLGDTRSNQPQHF. CDR3 coding DNA: TGTGCCAGCAGCTTGGGGGACACTAGAAGCAATCAGCCCCAGCATTTT.

CDR3 nucleotide sequence: TGTGCCAGCAGTGACAGGGGCCTGGGATCCTACGAGCAGTACTTC. This codes for CASSDRGLGSYEQYF. V gene TRBV6-1 combines with J gene TRBJ2-7; D possibly corresponds to TRBD1 (6 bases). CDR3 length: 15 amino acids. Between the trimmed V and J ends, which lost 3 bases and 1 base, there was a span of 13 bases. The V gene's germline CDR1 is MNHNS and CDR2 SASEGT.

To note about this clone: The sample holds other DNA sequences that translate to the same CDR3. The chain has TRBV18 and TRBJ1-2; D is ambiguous. The CDR3 runs 13 residues. Trimming removed 3 bases at V and 2 bases at J, with 7 bases between. Germline lookup yields CDR1 KGHSH and CDR2 LQKENI. The CDR3 region is CASSPAENYGYTF. CDR3 nucleotides: TGTGCCAGCTCACCCGCAGAGAACTATGGCTACACCTTC. Variable domain in full (rest from reference TRBV18 and TRBJ1-2): NAGVMQNPRHLVRRRGQEARLRCSPMKGHSHVYWYRQLPEEGLKFMVYLQKENIIDESGMPKERFSAEFPKEGPSILRIQQVVRGDSAAYFCASSPAENYGYTFGSGTRLTVV.

This clone was counted a single time. The CDR3 DNA reads as TGTGCCACCAGCAGGGCCGGGGCCGGAAGTGAAGCTTTCTTT. Translating gives CATSRAGAGSEAFF. The genes are TRBV15 and TRBJ1-1, with a tentative D call TRBD1 (5 bases). Germline loops: CDR1 LNHNV, CDR2 YYDKDF (reference sequence). CDR3 length: 14 amino acids. Trimming stripped 3 bases from V and 7 bases from J, with 15 bases between.

This clone has a handful of counts. Germline is not matched at one junction end, which may reflect a read error. The chain employs TRBV7-7 and TRBJ2-5, with D tentatively TRBD2 (7 bases). The CDR3 covers 14 residues. CDR1 and CDR2 from the germline V gene are SSHAT and FNYEAQ (reference sequence). Here the CDR3 reads CASSPVGGRETQYF. CDR3 nucleotides: TGTGCTAGCAGCCCTGTGGGGGGGCGTGAGACCCAGTACTTC.